The T cell receptor beta chain described here comes from a study of T cell repertoires in cytomegalovirus infection. This clonotype has more than one count but fewer than ten. The antigen is unknown. TCRdb ran MiXCR on the reads and lists one entry per CDR3 protein. The table lists fewer than 650,000 distinct CDR3 sequences, 35% to 50% of them singletons. This material consisted of cultured PBMCs, taken from culture after CMV antigen stimulation. The sequence was obtained from a human donor in good health (CMV status not recorded). Some clones in this sample may be carry-over from other donors' samples.

The CDR3 spells CASSLGGLGPEAFF. CDR3 coding DNA: TGTGCCAGCAGTTTAGGAGGTCTGGGGCCTGAAGCTTTCTTT. This chain connects TRBV12-3 or TRBV12-4 to TRBJ1-1, with D tentatively TRBD1 (5 bases). The CDR3 extends over 14 amino acids. Between the trimmed V and J ends, which lost 1 base and 6 bases, there was a span of 12 bases.